This TCR beta chain was found in a study of T cells in localized non-small cell lung cancer. V was pared by 4 bases and J by 6 bases, with 4 bases between. Germline V gives CDR1 MGHRA, CDR2 YSYEKL. The CDR3 runs to 11 residues. Generated by immunoSEQ multiplex PCR, the TCRdb table keeps only in-frame clones and is missing some. In the table there are 100,000 to 150,000 clones, more than 80% of which are singletons. The chain employs TRBV4-1 and TRBJ2-1, with no clear D. The source material was peripheral blood, sampled before any cancer treatment. The TCR comes from an older female donor with stage I lung adenocarcinoma. The CDR3 sequence: CASSPGNEQFF. For the CDR3, the DNA is TGCGCCAGCAGCCCGGGCAATGAGCAGTTCTTC.